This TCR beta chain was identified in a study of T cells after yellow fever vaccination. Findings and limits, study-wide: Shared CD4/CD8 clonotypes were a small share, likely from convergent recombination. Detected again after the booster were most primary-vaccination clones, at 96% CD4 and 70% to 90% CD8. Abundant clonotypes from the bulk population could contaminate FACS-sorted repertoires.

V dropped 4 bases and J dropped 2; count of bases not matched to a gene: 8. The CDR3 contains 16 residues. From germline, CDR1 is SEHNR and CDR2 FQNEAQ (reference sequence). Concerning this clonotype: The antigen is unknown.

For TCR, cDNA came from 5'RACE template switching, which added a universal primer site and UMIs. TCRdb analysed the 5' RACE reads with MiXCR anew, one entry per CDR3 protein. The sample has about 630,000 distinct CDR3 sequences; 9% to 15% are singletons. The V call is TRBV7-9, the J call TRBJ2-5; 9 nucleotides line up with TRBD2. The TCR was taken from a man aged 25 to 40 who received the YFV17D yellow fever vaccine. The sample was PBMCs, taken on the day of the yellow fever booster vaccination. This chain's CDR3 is CASSSRTSATQETQYF. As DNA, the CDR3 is TGTGCCAGCAGCTCCCGGACTAGCGCGACACAAGAGACCCAGTACTTC. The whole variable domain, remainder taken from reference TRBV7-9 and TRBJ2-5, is DTGVSQNPRHKITKRGQNVTFRCDPISEHNRLYWYRQTLGQGPEFLTYFQNEAQLEKSRLLSDRFSAERPKGSFSTLEIQRTEQGDSAMYLCASSSRTSATQETQYFGPGTRLLVL.